This TCR beta chain stems from a study of T cell changes during pregnancy in multiple sclerosis. The method was immunoSEQ multiplex PCR; TCRdb's version includes in-frame clones alone and lacks a portion of them. The sample records 55,000 to 70,000 clones, approximately 90% being singletons. In its sample, this clone was seen a few times. Trimming removed 4 bases from V and 6 bases from J; junction bases left unmatched: 5. Germline CDR1 is SNHLY and CDR2 is FYNNEI. The CDR3 consists of 14 residues. The sample here was peripheral blood, taken in the first trimester of pregnancy. The TCR was taken from a female donor in good health, enrolled as a control in a pregnancy study. The chain uses TRBV2 and TRBJ1-5; 8 bases are shared with TRBD1. In DNA, the CDR3 is TGTGCCAGCAGTGTCAGGGGGCTCAGTCAGCCCCAGCATTTT. Translated: CASSVRGLSQPQHF. Full variable domain (missing parts from reference TRBV2 and TRBJ1-5): EPEVTQTPSHQVTQMGQEVILRCVPISNHLYFYWYRQILGQKVEFLVSFYNNEISEKSEIFDDQFSVERPDGSNFTLKIRSTKLEDSAMYFCASSVRGLSQPQHFGDGTRLSIL.